The 20 T cell receptor beta chains listed next were all sequenced from one sample in a study of blood T cell repertoires in COVID-19. Sequencing used immunoSEQ multiplex PCR; TCRdb keeps in-frame clones, though not all of them. The data contain roughly 300,000 clones, approximately 90% of them singletons. Material: peripheral blood. The source of these receptors is a woman in her twenties or thirties with COVID-19, enrolled during active disease.

The chain employs TRBV13 and TRBJ2-7, with TRBD2 matching 9 bases. The CDR3 has 14 residues. Per germline, CDR1 PRHDT and CDR2 FYEKMQ (reference sequence). V gave up 0 bases and J gave up 3 bases; unmatched junction bases: 0. CDR3 nucleotide sequence: TGTGCCAGCAGCTTAGGGACTAGCGGCTACGAGCAGTACTTC. Its protein product is CASSLGTSGYEQYF.

J is TRBJ1-1 and V is TRBV11-2; 8 positions agree with TRBD1. CDR3 length: 16 amino acids. Trimming removed 7 bases from V and 0 bases from J; junction bases left unmatched: 10. Germline lookup yields CDR1 SGHAT and CDR2 FQNNGV. As DNA, the CDR3 is TGTGCCAGCAATCCTCGGACAGGGACGATGAACACTGAAGCTTTCTTT. Protein: CASNPRTGTMNTEAFF.

The chain has TRBV7-2 and TRBJ1-1, with 7 bases identical to TRBD1. Germline CDR1 is SGHTA and CDR2 is FQGNSA. CDR3 length: 15 residues. The ends lost 5 bases at V and 1 base at J; junction bases unmatched: 7. In nucleotides, the CDR3 is TGTGCCAGCAGCCGTACGGGGACAGAGAACACTGAAGCTTTCTTT. Its translation: CASSRTGTENTEAFF.

The genes are TRBV30 and TRBJ1-4; D gene uncertain. The length of the CDR3 is 12 residues. Germline V CDR1 and CDR2: GTSNPN, SVGIG (reference sequence). The ends were cut back, 2 bases at V and 8 bases at J, with 9 bases in the middle. CDR3: CAWSMSGEKLFF. CDR3 sequence (DNA): TGTGCCTGGAGTATGTCGGGGGAAAAACTGTTTTTT.

V and J are TRBV21-1 and TRBJ2-1; the table's D call, TRBD1, was not checked against the DNA. TRBV21-1 is a documented pseudogene. This CDR3 is built from 18 residues. The CDR3 sequence is CASSKVPYSYRPYNEQFF. In DNA form, the CDR3 reads TGTGCCAGCAGCAAAGTTCCTTATTCCTACAGGCCCTACAATGAGCAGTTCTTC.

The chain is built from TRBV13 and TRBJ2-6, with 7 positions matching TRBD1. The CDR3 sequence is 16 residues long. Per germline, CDR1 PRHDT and CDR2 FYEKMQ (reference sequence). J gave up 4 bases and V 5 bases, and 8 bases lay outside the gene matches. Written as DNA, the CDR3 is TGTGCCAGCAGCACGACGACAGGGACCGGGGCCAACGTCCTGACTTTC. Translation gives CASSTTTGTGANVLTF.

The chain employs TRBV3-1 (or the pseudogene TRBV3-2) and TRBJ2-3; D is unresolved. This CDR3 contains 14 residues. V was cut by 2 bases and J by 2 bases, with 8 bases left in between. The germline V gene has CDR1 LGHDT and CDR2 YNNKEL (reference sequence). The CDR3 loop reads CASSQLLNTDTQYF. In DNA form, the CDR3 reads TGTGCCAGCAGCCAATTACTCAACACAGATACGCAGTATTTT.

This rearrangement joins TRBV30 to TRBJ1-3; TRBD1 agrees at 9 bases. V trimming: 4 bases; J trimming: 5 bases; junction bases outside the gene matches: 9. Germline values: CDR1 GTSNPN, CDR2 SVGIG (reference sequence). This CDR3 is built from 15 residues. CDR3 DNA sequence: TGTGCCTGGATGCAAGGGACAGGGTTGAGAAACACCATATATTTT. Translated: CAWMQGTGLRNTIYF.

This chain links TRBV27 with TRBJ1-5, with D possibly TRBD1 on 6 matching bases. The CDR3 covers 15 residues. With 5 bases removed from V and 1 base from J, the gap between germline ends came to 12 bases. Germline V gives CDR1 MNHEY, CDR2 SMNVEV (reference sequence). CDR3 DNA sequence: TGTGCCAGCAGTCTTACAGGGTGGAGCAATCAGCCCCAGCATTTT. As protein: CASSLTGWSNQPQHF.

The V call is TRBV5-6, the J call TRBJ2-3, with 8 bases aligning to TRBD2. The CDR3 contains 15 residues. J gave up 2 bases and V 0 bases, and 2 bases lay outside the gene matches. CDR1 and CDR2 from the germline V gene are SGHDT and YYEEEE. CDR3 protein: CASSLVAGTTDTQYF. The CDR3 coding sequence is TGTGCCAGCAGCTTGGTAGCGGGGACCACAGATACGCAGTATTTT.

The chain carries TRBV5-4 and TRBJ2-1, with TRBD2 identical over 7 bases. Germline CDR1 and CDR2: SGHNT and YYREEE (reference sequence). Losses at the gene ends were 1 base for V and 6 bases for J; bases not matched to a gene: 4. The CDR3 has 14 residues. The CDR3 here is CASSLRLAVNEQFF. CDR3 bases: TGTGCCAGCAGCTTGAGGCTAGCGGTCAATGAGCAGTTCTTC.

The V and J genes are TRBV2 and TRBJ1-5; D remains ambiguous. Germline V gene lookup returns CDR1 SNHLY and CDR2 FYNNEI. The CDR3 runs 13 residues. Trimming took 7 bases from V and 2 from J, leaving 9 bases between them. CDR3 sequence (DNA): TGTGCCAGCACGCTGGAGGGCAATCAGCCCCAGCATTTT. Translated, it gives CASTLEGNQPQHF. The full variable domain, in which reference TRBV2 and TRBJ1-5 provide the parts outside the CDR3, is EPEVTQTPSHQVTQMGQEVILRCVPISNHLYFYWYRQILGQKVEFLVSFYNNEISEKSEIFDDQFSVERPDGSNFTLKIRSTKLEDSAMYFCASTLEGNQPQHFGDGTRLSIL.

The chain is built from TRBV19 and TRBJ2-7, with TRBD2 matching over 15 bases. This CDR3 spans 16 amino acids. CDR1 is LNHDA, CDR2 SQIVND, per germline (reference sequence). The trim removed 5 bases at V and 6 bases at J, leaving 8 bases unmatched. DNA for the CDR3: TGTGCCAGTAGTGCCCTCGGGACTAGCGGGAGGTTCGAGCAGTACTTC. This codes for CASSALGTSGRFEQYF.

The chain has TRBV28 and TRBJ2-7; 7 nucleotides line up with TRBD1. The CDR3 extends over 15 amino acids. The V gene end was trimmed by 7 bases and the J gene end by 3 bases; junction bases not matched to a gene: 12. Germline CDR1 is MDHEN and CDR2 is SYDVKM. This CDR3 is CASKSPGGQLYEQYF. CDR3 sequence (DNA): TGTGCCAGCAAGAGCCCAGGGGGACAGCTCTACGAGCAGTACTTC.

This chain joins TRBV27 and TRBJ1-1, with 7 nucleotides matching TRBD1. This CDR3 is built from 13 residues. From germline, CDR1 is MNHEY and CDR2 SMNVEV (reference sequence). The J segment lost 7 bases and the V segment lost 5 bases, leaving 7 bases of the junction unmatched. CDR3 loop: CASSHRGPDEAFF. The CDR3 DNA is TGTGCCAGCAGTCACAGGGGACCTGATGAAGCTTTCTTT.

In its sample, this clone was seen a few times. The gene calls are TRBV5-1 and TRBJ2-1; TRBD2 is a possible D gene (5 bases). V lost 1 base, J lost 5 bases, and 10 bases lay in between. The CDR3 has 14 residues. Germline CDR1 and CDR2: SGHRS and YFSETQ. CDR3 region: CASSLNWRDNEQFF. CDR3 sequence (DNA): TGCGCCAGCAGCTTGAATTGGCGGGACAATGAGCAGTTCTTC. Supplemented by reference TRBV5-1 and TRBJ2-1, the full variable domain reads KAGVTQTPRYLIKTRGQQVTLSCSPISGHRSVSWYQQTPGQGLQFLFEYFSETQRNKGNFPGRFSGRQFSNSRSEMNVSTLELGDSALYLCASSLNWRDNEQFFGPGTRLTVL.

This clone came up once. The V and J genes are TRBV30 and TRBJ1-1; 8 bases are shared with TRBD1. This CDR3 comprises 20 residues. The germline CDR1 and CDR2 sequences are GTSNPN and SVGIG (reference sequence). The V segment lost 2 bases and the J segment 0 bases; nucleotides outside the gene matches: 20. The CDR3 DNA sequence: TGTGCCTGGAGTTGGGGGATCTCCGGGACAGGCGTCCTTTTGAACACTGAAGCTTTCTTT. Translated, it gives CAWSWGISGTGVLLNTEAFF.

This chain links TRBV9 with TRBJ1-2, with 7 bases lining up with TRBD1. CDR1 is SGDLS and CDR2 is YYNGEE in the germline V gene. The CDR3 runs to 13 residues. J lost 4 bases, V lost 3 bases, and 3 bases had no gene match. CDR3: CASSAGTAYGYTF. In DNA, the CDR3 is TGTGCCAGCAGCGCGGGGACAGCCTATGGCTACACCTTC.

This rearrangement joins TRBV12-5 to TRBJ1-1, with a possible D match to TRBD1 (6 bases). The CDR3 spans 16 residues. Germline CDR1 LGHNT, CDR2 FRNRAP. V was clipped by 4 bases and J by 1 base, with 16 bases between them. CDR3 sequence (DNA): TGTGCTAGTGGTTCCGTGACAGGCCCTTGGAACACTGAAGCTTTCTTT. Translation: CASGSVTGPWNTEAFF. Variable domain in full (rest from reference TRBV12-5 and TRBJ1-1): DARVTQTPRHKVTEMGQEVTMRCQPILGHNTVFWYRQTMMQGLELLAYFRNRAPLDDSGMPKDRFSAEMPDATLATLKIQPSEPRDSAVYFCASGSVTGPWNTEAFFGQGTRLTVV.

This chain connects TRBV11-3 to TRBJ2-3; D is unresolved. Trimming stripped 0 bases from V and 2 bases from J, with 15 bases between. The CDR3 has 17 amino acids. Germline CDR1 SGHNT, CDR2 YENEEA. The CDR3 spells CASSLDPLFQATDTQYF. As DNA, the CDR3 is TGTGCCAGCAGCTTAGATCCCCTATTCCAAGCCACAGATACGCAGTATTTT.